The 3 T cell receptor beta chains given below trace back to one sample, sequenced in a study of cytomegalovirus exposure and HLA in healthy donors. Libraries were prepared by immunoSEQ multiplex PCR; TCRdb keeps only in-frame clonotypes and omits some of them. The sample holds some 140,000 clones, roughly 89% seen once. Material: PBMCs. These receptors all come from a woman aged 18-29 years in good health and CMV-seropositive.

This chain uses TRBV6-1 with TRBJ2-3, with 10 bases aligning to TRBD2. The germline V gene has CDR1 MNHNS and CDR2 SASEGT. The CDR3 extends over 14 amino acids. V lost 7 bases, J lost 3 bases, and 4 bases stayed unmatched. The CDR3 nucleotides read TGTGCCAGCATACAGCGGGGGGGTACAGATACGCAGTATTTT. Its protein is CASIQRGGTDTQYF.

As DNA, the CDR3 is TGTGCCAGCAGTTCCCCCGGACTAGCGGGGGGCCTGTATTTT. It is translated as CASSSPGLAGGLYF. This rearrangement joins TRBV28 to TRBJ2-3, with 14 positions matching TRBD2. The germline V gene has CDR1 MDHEN and CDR2 SYDVKM. The CDR3 is made up of 14 amino acids. V lost 4 bases, J lost 14 bases, and 8 bases stayed unmatched.

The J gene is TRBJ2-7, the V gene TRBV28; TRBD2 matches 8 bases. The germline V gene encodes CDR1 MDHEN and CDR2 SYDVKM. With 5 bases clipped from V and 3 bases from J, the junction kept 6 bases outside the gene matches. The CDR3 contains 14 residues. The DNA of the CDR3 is TGTGCCAGCAGTACCCGGGGGGGGGACTACGAGCAGTACTTC. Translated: CASSTRGGDYEQYF.